Listed below are T cell receptor beta chains from one sample, sequenced in a study of shared clonotypes between healthy human individuals. Libraries were prepared by immunoSEQ multiplex PCR; TCRdb keeps only in-frame clonotypes and omits some of them. The data contain a few million clones, 93% of them seen just once; the ten biggest clones take up around 1.8%. The sample was naive CD8+ T cells from PBMCs. These receptors all stem from a man aged 18 to 35 in good health. Some clones in this sample may be carry-over from other donors' samples. Each CDR3 is given with its conserved first and last residue. Each record gives: clone size, D gene, J gene, V gene, CDR3 DNA, CDR3 protein. D genes are given only for firm matches. Size is stated for part of the rows, as once, few or many counts, or as a class when the clone is expanded.

size: .
D: .
J: TRBJ2-2
V: TRBV6-5
DNA: TGTGCCAGCAGTTACTCTAGCGGTGCCGGGGAGCTGTTTTTT
CDR3: CASSYSSGAGELFF

size: .
D: .
J: TRBJ2-7
V: TRBV25-1
DNA: TGTGCCAGCAGTGAAGCCGCTTACGAGCAGTACTTC
CDR3: CASSEAAYEQYF

size: .
D: .
J: TRBJ2-2
V: TRBV7-3
DNA: TGTGCCAGCAGTCACGGGGCCGGGGAGCTGTTTTTT
CDR3: CASSHGAGELFF

size: .
D: TRBD2
J: TRBJ2-2
V: TRBV7-9
DNA: TGTGCCAGCAGCTTTCCCCTCGCTAGCGGGAGGGGGAACACCGGGGAGCTGTTTTTT
CDR3: CASSFPLASGRGNTGELFF

size: .
D: .
J: TRBJ2-1
V: TRBV7-2
DNA: TGTGCCAGCAGCTTACAGGCAGGGGAGGAGCAGTTCTTC
CDR3: CASSLQAGEEQFF

size: .
D: TRBD2
J: TRBJ2-7
V: TRBV9
DNA: TGTGCCAGCAGCGCGGGACTAGCGGGAGGGGGAGAGCAGTACTTC
CDR3: CASSAGLAGGGEQYF

size: few
D: .
J: TRBJ1-1
V: TRBV28
DNA: TGTGCCAGCAGTTTCGGGCTGAACACTGAAGCTTTCTTT
CDR3: CASSFGLNTEAFF

size: .
D: .
J: TRBJ1-4
V: TRBV28
DNA: TGTGCCAGCAGAAGGACGGTAGCAACTAATGAAAAACTGTTTTTT
CDR3: CASRRTVATNEKLFF

size: .
D: .
J: TRBJ2-5
V: TRBV6-5
DNA: TGTGCCAGCACCACCCACGAGTCGGAGACCCAGTACTTC
CDR3: CASTTHESETQYF

size: .
D: TRBD1
J: TRBJ1-1
V: TRBV5-1
DNA: TGCGCCAGCAGCGGCCGGGACAGAAACACTGAAGCTTTCTTT
CDR3: CASSGRDRNTEAFF

size: .
D: .
J: TRBJ2-7
V: TRBV21-1
DNA: TGTGCCAGCAGCAAAGGGGGGTGGCCAGGGTTCTCCTACGAGCAGTACTTC
CDR3: CASSKGGWPGFSYEQYF

size: .
D: TRBD2
J: TRBJ2-3
V: TRBV27
DNA: TGTGCCAGCAGTCAGAAACCGGGACTAGGTGGCACAGATACGCAGTATTTT
CDR3: CASSQKPGLGGTDTQYF

size: .
D: .
J: TRBJ2-2
V: TRBV9
DNA: TGTGCCAGCAGCGTAGCTTTAGCGAGTCTCAGCGCGAACACCGGGGAGCTGTTTTTT
CDR3: CASSVALASLSANTGELFF

size: .
D: .
J: TRBJ1-5
V: TRBV7-9
DNA: TGTGCCAGCAGCTTAGGGAGTAATTATCAGCCCCAGCATTTT
CDR3: CASSLGSNYQPQHF

size: .
D: .
J: TRBJ2-1
V: TRBV27
DNA: TGTGCCACCCGAGGAGATTACTCCTACAATGAGCAGTTCTTC
CDR3: CATRGDYSYNEQFF

size: once
D: TRBD1
J: TRBJ1-5
V: TRBV7-2
DNA: TGTGCCAGCAGCTCCAGACAGGGGAATCAGCCCCAGCATTTT
CDR3: CASSSRQGNQPQHF

size: .
D: TRBD2
J: TRBJ2-7
V: TRBV19
DNA: TGTGCCAGTAGTATCGCTAGCGGGATCTACGAGCAGTACTTC
CDR3: CASSIASGIYEQYF

size: once
D: .
J: TRBJ2-7
V: TRBV7-9
DNA: TGTGCCAGCAGCAAAGATAACGAGCAGTACTTC
CDR3: CASSKDNEQYF

size: .
D: .
J: TRBJ2-7
V: TRBV13
DNA: TGTGCCAGCACCAGCGAGGCAGAGGGACAATCCTACGAGCAGTACTTC
CDR3: CASTSEAEGQSYEQYF

size: .
D: .
J: TRBJ2-1
V: TRBV6-4
DNA: TGTGCCAGCAGTGACTCTGCTCGAGCGAATGAGCAGTTCTTC
CDR3: CASSDSARANEQFF

size: once
D: .
J: TRBJ2-1
V: TRBV7-2
DNA: TGTGCCAGCAGCTTAGCCGACAGCTCCTACAATGAGCAGTTCTTC
CDR3: CASSLADSSYNEQFF

size: .
D: TRBD1
J: TRBJ2-1
V: TRBV6-1
DNA: TGTGCCAGCAGTGATAGACAGGGGGCAGGTGAGCAGTTCTTC
CDR3: CASSDRQGAGEQFF

size: .
D: TRBD1
J: TRBJ2-2
V: TRBV19
DNA: TGTGCGGCGGGGACAGGGGTACTCGAGGGTAAGAACACCGGGGAGCTGTTTTTT
CDR3: CAAGTGVLEGKNTGELFF

size: .
D: TRBD2
J: TRBJ2-3
V: TRBV27
DNA: TGTGCCAGCAGTTCCATACTAGCGGGAACGACAGATACGCAGTATTTT
CDR3: CASSSILAGTTDTQYF